Listed below are T cell receptor beta chains from one sample, sequenced in a study of vaccination and CD4 T cells after COVID-19. TCRdb reanalysed the PCR reads using MiXCR and keeps one entry per CDR3 protein. The table includes around 4,200 distinct CDR3 sequences, approximately 48% detected once. These receptors' antigens are unknown. Sequencing was performed on CD4+ T cells from blood, cultured in vitro. The source is a human donor who had recovered from COVID-19. CDR3s include the opening cysteine and the closing phenylalanine or tryptophan. The D gene is left open where the match is weak. The listing skips clone size in some rows; elsewhere it reads once, few, many or a size class.

J gene: TRBJ1-1; clone size: .; V gene: TRBV19; D gene: .; CDR3 DNA: TGTGCCAGTAGTGCAAGTAGGAGAGGCACTGAAGCTTTCTTT; CDR3 protein: CASSASRRGTEAFF
J gene: TRBJ2-1; clone size: large; V gene: TRBV2; D gene: .; CDR3 DNA: TGTGCCAGCAGTATTGTGGACTGGCAAAATGAGCAGTTCTTC; CDR3 protein: CASSIVDWQNEQFF
J gene: TRBJ1-1; clone size: .; V gene: TRBV1; D gene: .; CDR3 DNA: TGCACCAGCAGGGACAGGGACTTGAACACTGAAGCTTTCTTT; CDR3 protein: CTSRDRDLNTEAFF
J gene: TRBJ2-5; clone size: once; V gene: TRBV2; D gene: .; CDR3 DNA: TGTGCCAGCACGTACAGGGTAGGGGGGAAAGAGACCCAGTACTTC; CDR3 protein: CASTYRVGGKETQYF
J gene: TRBJ2-5; clone size: .; V gene: TRBV14; D gene: TRBD2; CDR3 DNA: TGTGCCAGCAGCCAAGTGGTTAGCGGGGGGCTCCTACGGGAGACCCAGTACTTC; CDR3 protein: CASSQVVSGGLLRETQYF
J gene: TRBJ1-2; clone size: medium-sized; V gene: TRBV6-2/TRBV6-3; D gene: .; CDR3 DNA: TGTGCCAGCACCCACAACTGGTCCGGGCTCTATGGCTACACCTTC; CDR3 protein: CASTHNWSGLYGYTF
J gene: TRBJ1-3; clone size: .; V gene: TRBV10-3; D gene: TRBD1; CDR3 DNA: TGTGCCATCGGGACAGGGGCTACTGGAAACACCATATATTTT; CDR3 protein: CAIGTGATGNTIYF
J gene: TRBJ2-1; clone size: .; V gene: TRBV24-1; D gene: .; CDR3 DNA: TGTGCCACCAGTTTGGGGGGTTTTGGCTACAATGAGCAGTTCTTC; CDR3 protein: CATSLGGFGYNEQFF
J gene: TRBJ1-5; clone size: .; V gene: TRBV6-1; D gene: .; CDR3 DNA: TGTGCCAGCAGTGGGTCCCAGGATCAGCCCCAGCATTTT; CDR3 protein: CASSGSQDQPQHF
J gene: TRBJ2-5; clone size: .; V gene: TRBV19; D gene: .; CDR3 DNA: TGTGCCAGTAGCGGGACGGTTGAAGAGACCCAGTACTTC; CDR3 protein: CASSGTVEETQYF
J gene: TRBJ2-3; clone size: .; V gene: TRBV20-1; D gene: TRBD2; CDR3 DNA: TGCAGTGCTAGAGGGCGGGAGGGGAAGACAGATACGCAGTATTTT; CDR3 protein: CSARGREGKTDTQYF
J gene: TRBJ1-2; clone size: .; V gene: TRBV28; D gene: TRBD1; CDR3 DNA: TGTGCCAGCAGGCTGGGACAGGGAAACTATGGCTACACCTTC; CDR3 protein: CASRLGQGNYGYTF
J gene: TRBJ2-5; clone size: .; V gene: TRBV6-2/TRBV6-3; D gene: .; CDR3 DNA: TGTGCCAGCAGTTACGGGGGCCTGGGAGAGACCCAGTACTTC; CDR3 protein: CASSYGGLGETQYF
J gene: TRBJ2-1; clone size: .; V gene: TRBV6-2/TRBV6-3; D gene: TRBD2; CDR3 DNA: TGTGCCAGCAGTCCCCGGGGGGGTAGGAATGAGCAGTTCTTC; CDR3 protein: CASSPRGGRNEQFF
J gene: TRBJ2-5; clone size: .; V gene: TRBV6-5; D gene: .; CDR3 DNA: TGTGCCAGCAGTTACTCATTTGGGACGACAGCGTACCAAGAGACCCAGTACTTC; CDR3 protein: CASSYSFGTTAYQETQYF
J gene: TRBJ1-3; clone size: few; V gene: TRBV6-2/TRBV6-3; D gene: .; CDR3 DNA: TGTGCCAGCACCCAAGCAGGGACTGGAAACACCATATATTTT; CDR3 protein: CASTQAGTGNTIYF
J gene: TRBJ1-2; clone size: hyperexpanded; V gene: TRBV6-1; D gene: .; CDR3 DNA: TGTGCCAGCAAGGAGACATCGTTTGGCTACACCTTC; CDR3 protein: CASKETSFGYTF
J gene: TRBJ2-1; clone size: few; V gene: TRBV27; D gene: TRBD2; CDR3 DNA: TGTGCCAGCAGGGAACTAGCGGGCGCCCACAATGAGCAGTTCTTC; CDR3 protein: CASRELAGAHNEQFF
J gene: TRBJ1-2; clone size: .; V gene: TRBV27; D gene: TRBD1; CDR3 DNA: TGTGCCAGCAGCCAAACAGACCAGGGGGCGGGCTACACCTTC; CDR3 protein: CASSQTDQGAGYTF